These 12 T cell receptor beta chains share one sample of origin, sequenced in a study of immune cell composition in non-small cell lung cancer. Repertoires were generated with immunoSEQ multiplex PCR, while TCRdb's copy carries only in-frame clones and drops some. This table has 14,000 to 15,000 clones, roughly 69% appearing once. The sample consisted of lung tumor tissue. The receptors come from a human donor with non-small cell lung cancer.

This clone was detected once. The chain has TRBV2 and TRBJ1-1, with no clear D. The CDR3 is 17 amino acids. With 4 bases removed from V and 5 bases from J, the gap between germline ends came to 23 bases. In germline, CDR1 is SNHLY, CDR2 FYNNEI. The chain's CDR3 is CASSGPRWSFDLTEAFF. The CDR3, as DNA: TGTGCCAGCAGTGGCCCTCGTTGGAGTTTTGATTTGACTGAAGCTTTCTTT.

There are a few counts of this clone. CDR3 DNA sequence: TGCGCCAGCAGCCAAGACAGGGAAGGCGGCTACACCTTC. Its translation is CASSQDREGGYTF. The chain recombines TRBV4-1 with TRBJ1-2, with a weak D call TRBD1 (5 bases). CDR1 is MGHRA, CDR2 YSYEKL, per germline. The ends were cut back, 0 bases at V and 8 bases at J, with 10 bases in the middle. The CDR3 covers 13 residues.

The chain is built from TRBV18 and TRBJ2-1, with TRBD1 as a possible D gene (6 bases). The ends were cut back, 2 bases at V and 5 bases at J, with 13 bases in the middle. The CDR3 extends over 15 amino acids. Germline CDR1 and CDR2: KGHSH and LQKENI. This CDR3 reads CASSPWQGKDNEQFF. CDR3 DNA: TGTGCCAGCTCACCATGGCAGGGGAAGGACAATGAGCAGTTCTTC.

This chain links TRBV19 with TRBJ1-5; 7 nucleotides agree with TRBD1. With V trimmed by 3 bases and J by 6 bases, 8 bases remained unmatched. The length of the CDR3 is 15 residues. Germline assignment: CDR1 LNHDA and CDR2 SQIVND (reference sequence). DNA of the CDR3: TGTGCCAGTAGTATCGGAGGGGGCGCGGGTCAGCCCCAGCATTTT. This encodes CASSIGGGAGQPQHF.

A note on this clone: Germline is not matched at one junction end, which may reflect a read error. This chain uses TRBV19 with TRBJ1-2; a weak D match, TRBD1 (6 bases). Germline loops: CDR1 LNHDA, CDR2 SQIVND (reference sequence). The CDR3 runs to 16 residues. Here the CDR3 DNA reads TGTGCCAGTAGTCTTCCCCCACAGGGTGCCTCCTATCGCTACACCTTC. Protein sequence: CASSLPPQGASYRYTF.

This clone has a handful of counts. V gene TRBV5-4 combines with J gene TRBJ2-7, with TRBD1 matching 9 bases. CDR1 is SGHNT, CDR2 YYREEE, per germline (reference sequence). Germline trimming cut 5 bases from V and 1 base from J; bases unmatched to any gene: 4. The CDR3 runs to 14 residues. CDR3 sequence (DNA): TGTGCCAGCAGTTCCGGACAGGGGTCCTACGAGCAGTACTTC. This codes for CASSSGQGSYEQYF.

By share, this clone ranks as medium-sized. The chain uses TRBV7-8 and TRBJ1-1; D not resolved. Germline loops: CDR1 SGHVS, CDR2 FQNEAQ. The CDR3 runs to 13 residues. V dropped 5 bases and J dropped 1 base, with 8 bases sitting between them. The CDR3 sequence: CASSGGGNTEAFF. CDR3 DNA sequence: TGTGCCAGCAGCGGCGGAGGGAACACTGAAGCTTTCTTT.

The CDR3 bases are TGTGCCAGCAGTTTAGTAGGGGTCCGGGGGGAGCTTGAGCAGTACTTC. This gives the protein CASSLVGVRGELEQYF. The V call is TRBV27, the J call TRBJ2-7, with 7 bases aligning to TRBD2. Germline values: CDR1 MNHEY, CDR2 SMNVEV (reference sequence). V shed 2 bases, J shed 7 bases, and the junction held 14 bases outside the gene matches. The CDR3 length is 16 residues.

This clone has only a few counts. The rearrangement uses TRBV7-2 and TRBJ2-7, with 8 bases fitting TRBD2. V shed 4 bases, J shed 5 bases, and the junction held 1 base outside the gene matches. Germline values: CDR1 SGHTA, CDR2 FQGNSA. CDR3 length: 12 residues. CDR3: CASSSGGDEQYF. CDR3 nucleotides: TGTGCCAGCAGCTCCGGGGGGGACGAGCAGTACTTC.

V usage is TRBV10-3 and J usage is TRBJ1-6, with 8 bases identical to TRBD1. The junction had 4 bases not matched to a gene; V was cut back by 0 bases and J by 6 bases. This CDR3 is built from 16 residues. Germline-derived CDR1 and CDR2 are ENHRY and SYGVKD. The CDR3 nucleotides are TGTGCCATCAGTGAGTCGAGGACAGGGCGTAATTCACCCCTCCACTTT. It translates to CAISESRTGRNSPLHF.

The rearrangement joins TRBV10-2 to TRBJ1-2; maybe TRBD1 (6 bases). V was trimmed by 7 bases and J by 5 bases, leaving 14 bases between them. Germline V gives CDR1 WSHSY, CDR2 SAAADI. The CDR3 has 13 amino acids. DNA for the CDR3: TGCGCCAGCACAGGGGCGCTACGGTATGGCTACACCTTC. Translation gives CASTGALRYGYTF.

This clone was counted only a few times. V and J are TRBV4-1 and TRBJ2-7; D is unresolved. The CDR3 has 11 amino acids. Trimming pared 0 bases from V and 6 bases from J, leaving 3 bases between. Germline-derived CDR1 and CDR2 are MGHRA and YSYEKL. The DNA of the CDR3 is TGCGCCAGCAGCCAAGATAGCGAGCAGTACTTC. Translating it yields CASSQDSEQYF.